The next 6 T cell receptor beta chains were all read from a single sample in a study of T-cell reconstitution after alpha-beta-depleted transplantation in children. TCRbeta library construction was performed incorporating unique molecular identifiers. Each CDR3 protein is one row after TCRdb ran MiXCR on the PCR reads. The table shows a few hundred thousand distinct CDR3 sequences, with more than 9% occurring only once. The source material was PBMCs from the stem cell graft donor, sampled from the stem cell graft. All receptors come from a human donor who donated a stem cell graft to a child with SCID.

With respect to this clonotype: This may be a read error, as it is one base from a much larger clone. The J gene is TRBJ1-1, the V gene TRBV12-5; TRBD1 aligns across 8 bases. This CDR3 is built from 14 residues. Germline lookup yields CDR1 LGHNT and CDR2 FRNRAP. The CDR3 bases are TGTGCTTGTGGTTTGGTGACAGGGGTTCCTGAAGCTTTCTTT. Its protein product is CACGLVTGVPEAFF.

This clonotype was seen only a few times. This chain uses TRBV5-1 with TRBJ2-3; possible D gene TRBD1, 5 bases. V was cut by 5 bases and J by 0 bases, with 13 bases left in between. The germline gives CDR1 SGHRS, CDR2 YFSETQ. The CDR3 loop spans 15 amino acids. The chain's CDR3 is CASRLQGTSTDTQYF. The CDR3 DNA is TGCGCCAGCAGGTTGCAGGGAACTAGCACAGATACGCAGTATTTT.

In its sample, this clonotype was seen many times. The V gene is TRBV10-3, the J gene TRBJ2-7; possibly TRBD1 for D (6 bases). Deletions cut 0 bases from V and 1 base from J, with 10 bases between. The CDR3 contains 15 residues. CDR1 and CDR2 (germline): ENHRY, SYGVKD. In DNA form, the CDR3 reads TGTGCCATCAGTGAGTCGACAGGACCGTCCTACGAGCAGTACTTC. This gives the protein CAISESTGPSYEQYF.

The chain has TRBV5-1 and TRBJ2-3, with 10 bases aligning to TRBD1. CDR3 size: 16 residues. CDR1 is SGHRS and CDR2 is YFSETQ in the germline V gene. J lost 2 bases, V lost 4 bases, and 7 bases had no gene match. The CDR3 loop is CASSPEGTGDTDTQYF. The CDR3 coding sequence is TGCGCCAGCAGCCCGGAGGGGACAGGGGACACAGATACGCAGTATTTT.

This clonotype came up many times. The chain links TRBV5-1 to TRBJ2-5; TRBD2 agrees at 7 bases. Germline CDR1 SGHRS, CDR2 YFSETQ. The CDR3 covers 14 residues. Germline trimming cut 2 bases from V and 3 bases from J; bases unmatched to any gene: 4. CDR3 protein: CASSFGLAEETQYF. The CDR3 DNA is TGCGCCAGCAGCTTCGGTCTAGCGGAAGAGACCCAGTACTTC.

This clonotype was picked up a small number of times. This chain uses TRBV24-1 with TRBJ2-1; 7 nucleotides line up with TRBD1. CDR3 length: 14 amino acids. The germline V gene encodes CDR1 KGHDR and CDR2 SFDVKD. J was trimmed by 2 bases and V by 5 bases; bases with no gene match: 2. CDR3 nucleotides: TGTGCCACCAGTGGGGACAGTACCTACAATGAGCAGTTCTTC. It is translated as CATSGDSTYNEQFF.